What follows are 15 T cell receptor beta chains derived from one specimen sequenced in a study of identical twins. TCRdb reprocessed the 5' RACE reads with MiXCR, giving one entry per CDR3 protein. Among 1.5 million to 2 million distinct CDR3 sequences listed, under 35% were seen once. Sequenced material: cord blood. The receptors here all came from a newborn girl in good health.

On this clonotype: The CDR3 end shows no conserved phenylalanine or tryptophan, and so a read error is likely. The chain combines TRBV12-3 or TRBV12-4 with TRBJ2-5; 12 bases agree with TRBD2. The DNA matches TRBJ2-7 better at its end, which makes the J call doubtful. The CDR3 runs 16 residues. CDR3 amino acids: CASSTQTGLAGLEQYL. The CDR3 region has the DNA TGTGCCAGCAGTACGCAGACGGGACTAGCGGGCCTCGAGCAGTACTTA.

The chain recombines TRBV7-2 with TRBJ1-2; D is ambiguous. This CDR3 is built from 14 residues. The germline V gene has CDR1 SGHTA and CDR2 FQGNSA. V was trimmed by 4 bases and J by 3 bases, leaving 12 bases between them. This CDR3 reads CASSWVGRYYGYTF. The CDR3 bases are TGTGCCAGCAGCTGGGTTGGCCGCTACTATGGCTACACCTTC.

In this sample, this clonotype turned up many times. The J gene is TRBJ2-3, the V gene TRBV25-1; unclear D gene. With 3 bases removed from V and 5 bases from J, the gap between germline ends came to 9 bases. This CDR3 spans 13 amino acids. Germline-derived CDR1 and CDR2 are MGHDK and SYGVNS. The CDR3 region has the DNA TGTGCCAGCAGTGATCATGGGGAAGATACGCAGTATTTT. It codes for CASSDHGEDTQYF.

Comments on this clonotype: A junction end diverges from the germline sequence, so it may reflect a read error. V and J are TRBV10-2 and TRBJ2-4; perhaps TRBD1 as D (5 bases). The J call could be wrong; TRBJ2-7 is a better fit for the DNA end. The CDR3 consists of 10 residues. Germline V lookup: CDR1 WSHSY, CDR2 SAAADI. DNA of the CDR3: TGCGTCAGCAGGGACTACGAGCAGTACTTC. Translating gives CVSRDYEQYF.

V is TRBV25-1 and J is TRBJ1-4; D remains unclear. This CDR3 is 15 amino acids long. Germline V gene lookup returns CDR1 MGHDK and CDR2 SYGVNS. The V end lost 4 bases, the J end lost 0 bases, and 9 bases lay between the germline ends. CDR3 in amino acids: CASSVGASTNEKLFF. The DNA of the CDR3 is TGTGCCAGCAGTGTGGGAGCTTCAACTAATGAAAAACTGTTTTTT.

J is TRBJ1-1 and V is TRBV29-1; TRBD1 matches at 8 bases. The CDR3 totals 13 residues. V lost 7 bases and J lost 8; bases outside the gene matches: 12. Germline V gives CDR1 SQVTM, CDR2 ANQGSEA. CDR3 region: CSATGGGRREAFF. CDR3 nucleotide sequence: TGCAGCGCAACAGGGGGGGGGCGGAGAGAAGCTTTCTTT.

V gene TRBV6-6 combines with J gene TRBJ2-2, with a tentative D call TRBD1 (6 bases). CDR3 length: 14 residues. The V gene lost 3 bases and the J gene lost 5 bases, with 10 bases spanning the gap. Germline V gives CDR1 MNHNY, CDR2 SVGAGI (reference sequence). The chain's CDR3 is CASSYLQGTGELFF. CDR3 coding DNA: TGTGCCAGCAGTTATCTCCAGGGGACCGGGGAGCTGTTTTTT.

This clonotype was picked up a small number of times. The J gene is TRBJ2-3, the V gene TRBV10-3, with D tentatively TRBD2 (6 bases). The CDR3 is 16 residues long. Germline-derived CDR1 and CDR2 are ENHRY and SYGVKD. Trimming left V 6 bases short and J 3 bases short, with 19 bases between. The CDR3 protein is CAISAPLRAGTDTQYF. The CDR3 DNA sequence: TGTGCCATCAGCGCCCCACTGCGGGCGGGGACAGATACGCAGTATTTT.

There are a few counts of this clonotype. This CDR3 is CASSPGEEQYF. The CDR3 DNA sequence: TGTGCCAGCAGCCCAGGGGAAGAGCAGTACTTC. V and J are TRBV12-3 or TRBV12-4 and TRBJ2-7; a possible D gene is TRBD1 (6 bases). The CDR3 is 11 residues long. The ends were cut back, 6 bases at V and 7 bases at J, with 10 bases in the middle.

The chain couples TRBV10-3 to TRBJ2-5; TRBD2 aligns across 11 bases. The CDR3 covers 15 residues. Germline trimming cut 6 bases from V and 2 bases from J; bases unmatched to any gene: 5. Germline CDR1 reads ENHRY; CDR2 reads SYGVKD. The CDR3 sequence: CAISLTSGGQETQYF. CDR3 sequence (DNA): TGTGCCATCAGCCTAACTAGCGGGGGACAAGAGACCCAGTACTTC.

This chain uses TRBV20-1 with TRBJ2-7; TRBD2 matches 11 bases. The CDR3 has 14 amino acids. Looked up from germline, CDR1 is DFQATT and CDR2 is SNEGSKA (reference sequence). Germline trimming cut 6 bases from V and 5 bases from J; bases unmatched to any gene: 9. The CDR3 protein is CSAALAGVPHEQYF. In DNA form, the CDR3 reads TGCAGTGCCGCACTAGCGGGAGTTCCCCACGAGCAGTACTTC.

The chain has TRBV11-1 and TRBJ2-5, with 13 bases matching TRBD2. The V and J ends lost 4 bases and 4 bases, in that order; junction bases with no gene match: 6. Germline CDR1 and CDR2: SGHAT and FQDESV (reference sequence). The CDR3 extends over 16 amino acids. Here the CDR3 DNA reads TGTGCCAGCAGCTCCGGACTAGCGGGAGTTGGAGAGACCCAGTACTTC. Translating it yields CASSSGLAGVGETQYF.

This clonotype was counted a few times. The CDR3 coding sequence is TGTGCCAGCAGAACACGACAGAGGGATACGCAGTATTTT. Protein: CASRTRQRDTQYF. The chain recombines TRBV13 with TRBJ2-3, with D possibly TRBD1 on 5 matching bases. The CDR3 has 13 residues. Germline loops: CDR1 PRHDT, CDR2 FYEKMQ (reference sequence). Deletions cut 6 bases from V and 6 bases from J, with 13 bases between.

This clonotype showed up many times. This rearrangement joins TRBV20-1 to TRBJ1-2, with D hard to call. The CDR3 sequence is 8 residues long. CDR1 is DFQATT, CDR2 SNEGSKA, per germline (reference sequence). Trimming took 5 bases from V and 8 from J, leaving 3 bases between them. The DNA of the CDR3 is TGCAGTGCTCGGGGCTACACCTTC. Protein: CSARGYTF.

The chain has TRBV6-1 and TRBJ1-2; no definite D call. CDR3 length equals 13 residues. CDR1 and CDR2 (germline): MNHNS, SASEGT. V was shortened by 6 bases and J by 4 bases, with 12 bases between the two germline ends. CDR3 residues: CASRPGLPYGYTF. The CDR3 nucleotides read TGTGCCAGCAGACCCGGACTGCCCTATGGCTACACCTTC.